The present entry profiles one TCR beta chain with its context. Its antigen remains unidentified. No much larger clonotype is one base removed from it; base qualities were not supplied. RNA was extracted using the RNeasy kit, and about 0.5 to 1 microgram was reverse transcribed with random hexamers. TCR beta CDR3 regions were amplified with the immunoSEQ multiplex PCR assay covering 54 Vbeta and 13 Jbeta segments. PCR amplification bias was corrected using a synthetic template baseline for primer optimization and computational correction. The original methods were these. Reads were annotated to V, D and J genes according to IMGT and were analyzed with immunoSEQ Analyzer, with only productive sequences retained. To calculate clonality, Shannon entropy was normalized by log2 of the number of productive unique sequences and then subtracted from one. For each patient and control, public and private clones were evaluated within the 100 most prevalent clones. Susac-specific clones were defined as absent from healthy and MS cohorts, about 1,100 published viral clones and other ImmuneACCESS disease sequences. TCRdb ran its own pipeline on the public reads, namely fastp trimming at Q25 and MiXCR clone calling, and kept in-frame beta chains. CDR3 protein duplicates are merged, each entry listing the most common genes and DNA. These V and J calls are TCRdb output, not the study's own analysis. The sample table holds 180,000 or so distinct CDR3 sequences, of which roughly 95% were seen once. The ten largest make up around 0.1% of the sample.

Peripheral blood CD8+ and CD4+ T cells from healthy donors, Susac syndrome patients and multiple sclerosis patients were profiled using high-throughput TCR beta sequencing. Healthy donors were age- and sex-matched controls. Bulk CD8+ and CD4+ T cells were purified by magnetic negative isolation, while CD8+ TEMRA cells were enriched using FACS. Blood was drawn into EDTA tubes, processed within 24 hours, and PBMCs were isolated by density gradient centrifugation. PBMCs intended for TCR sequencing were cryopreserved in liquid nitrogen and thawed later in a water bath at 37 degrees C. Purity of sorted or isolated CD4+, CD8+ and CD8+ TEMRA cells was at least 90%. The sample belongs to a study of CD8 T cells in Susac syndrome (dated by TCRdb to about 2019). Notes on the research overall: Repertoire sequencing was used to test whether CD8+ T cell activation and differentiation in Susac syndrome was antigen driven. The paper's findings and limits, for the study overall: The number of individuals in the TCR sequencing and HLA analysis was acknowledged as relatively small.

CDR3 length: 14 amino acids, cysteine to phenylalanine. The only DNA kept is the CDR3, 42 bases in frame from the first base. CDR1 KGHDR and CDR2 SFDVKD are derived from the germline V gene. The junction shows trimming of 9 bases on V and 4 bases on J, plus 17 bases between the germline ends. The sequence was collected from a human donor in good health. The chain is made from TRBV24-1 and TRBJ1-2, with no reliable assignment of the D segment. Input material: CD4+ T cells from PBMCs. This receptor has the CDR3 CATSGGSGVYGYTF. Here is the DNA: TGTGCCACCTCAGGTGGTTCCGGAGTCTATGGCTACACCTTC.